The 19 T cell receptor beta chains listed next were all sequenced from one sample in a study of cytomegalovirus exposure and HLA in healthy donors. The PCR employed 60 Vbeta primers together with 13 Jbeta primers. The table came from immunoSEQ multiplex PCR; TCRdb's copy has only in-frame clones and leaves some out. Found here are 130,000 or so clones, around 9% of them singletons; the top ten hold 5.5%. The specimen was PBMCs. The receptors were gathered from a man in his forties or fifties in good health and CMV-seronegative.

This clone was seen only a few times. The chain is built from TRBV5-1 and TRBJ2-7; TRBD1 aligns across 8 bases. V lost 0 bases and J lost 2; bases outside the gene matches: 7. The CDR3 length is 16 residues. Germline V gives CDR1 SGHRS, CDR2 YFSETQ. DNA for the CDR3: TGCGCCAGCAGCTTGGGTAGTGGGACAGGTACCTACGAGCAGTACTTC. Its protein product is CASSLGSGTGTYEQYF.

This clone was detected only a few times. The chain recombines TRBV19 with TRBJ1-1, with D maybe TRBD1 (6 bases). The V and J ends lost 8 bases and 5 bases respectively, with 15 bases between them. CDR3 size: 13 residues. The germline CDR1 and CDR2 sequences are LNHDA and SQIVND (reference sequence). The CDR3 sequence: CASQGFSGTEAFF. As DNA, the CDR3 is TGTGCCAGTCAGGGGTTTTCAGGGACTGAAGCTTTCTTT.

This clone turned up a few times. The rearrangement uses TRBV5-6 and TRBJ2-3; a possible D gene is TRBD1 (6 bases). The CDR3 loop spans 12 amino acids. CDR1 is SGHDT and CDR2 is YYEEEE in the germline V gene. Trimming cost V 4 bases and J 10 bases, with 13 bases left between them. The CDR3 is CASSTQGSAQYF. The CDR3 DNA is TGTGCCAGCAGCACACAGGGATCCGCGCAGTATTTT.

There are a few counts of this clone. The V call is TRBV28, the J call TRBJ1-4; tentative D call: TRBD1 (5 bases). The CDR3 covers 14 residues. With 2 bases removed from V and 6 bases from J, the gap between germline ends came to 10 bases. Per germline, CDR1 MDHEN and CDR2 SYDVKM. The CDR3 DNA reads TGTGCCAGCAGTTTAGGAGGGGAGGATGAAAAACTGTTTTTT. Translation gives CASSLGGEDEKLFF.

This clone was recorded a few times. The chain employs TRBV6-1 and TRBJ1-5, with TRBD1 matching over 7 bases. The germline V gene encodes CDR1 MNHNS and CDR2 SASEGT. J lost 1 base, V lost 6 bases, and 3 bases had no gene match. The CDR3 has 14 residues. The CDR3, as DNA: TGTGCCAGCAGGAGGGGACAGAGCAATCAGCCCCAGCATTTT. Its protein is CASRRGQSNQPQHF.

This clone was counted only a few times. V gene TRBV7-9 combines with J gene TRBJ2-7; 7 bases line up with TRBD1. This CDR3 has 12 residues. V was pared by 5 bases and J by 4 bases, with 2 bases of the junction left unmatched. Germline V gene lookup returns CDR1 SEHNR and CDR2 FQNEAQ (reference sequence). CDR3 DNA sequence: TGTGCCAGCAGCACAGGGGCGTACGAGCAGTACTTC. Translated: CASSTGAYEQYF.

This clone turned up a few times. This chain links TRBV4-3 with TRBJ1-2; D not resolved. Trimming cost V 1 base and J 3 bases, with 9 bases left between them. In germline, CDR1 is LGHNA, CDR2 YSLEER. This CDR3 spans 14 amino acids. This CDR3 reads CASSQGTVDYGYTF. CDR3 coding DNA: TGCGCCAGCAGCCAAGGTACTGTCGACTATGGCTACACCTTC.

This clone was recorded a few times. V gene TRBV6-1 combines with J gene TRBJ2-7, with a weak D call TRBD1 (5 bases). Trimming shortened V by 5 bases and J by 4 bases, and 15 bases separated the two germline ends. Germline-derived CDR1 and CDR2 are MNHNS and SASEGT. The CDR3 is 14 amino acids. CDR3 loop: CASSSRQPGYEQYF. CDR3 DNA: TGTGCCAGCAGTTCACGACAGCCAGGGTACGAGCAGTACTTC.

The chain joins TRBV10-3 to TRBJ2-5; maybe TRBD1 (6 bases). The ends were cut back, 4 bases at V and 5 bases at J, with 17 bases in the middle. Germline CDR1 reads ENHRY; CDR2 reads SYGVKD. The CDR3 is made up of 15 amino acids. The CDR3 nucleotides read TGTGCCATCAGTGGTTGGGGGCCGGTCAGCGAGACCCAGTACTTC. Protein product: CAISGWGPVSETQYF.

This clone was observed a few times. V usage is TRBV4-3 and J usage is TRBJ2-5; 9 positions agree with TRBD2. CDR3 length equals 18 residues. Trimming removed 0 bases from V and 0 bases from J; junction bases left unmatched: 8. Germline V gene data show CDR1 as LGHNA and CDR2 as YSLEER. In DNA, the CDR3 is TGCGCCAGCAGCCAAGAACCCGGGACTAGCACATACCAAGAGACCCAGTACTTC. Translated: CASSQEPGTSTYQETQYF.

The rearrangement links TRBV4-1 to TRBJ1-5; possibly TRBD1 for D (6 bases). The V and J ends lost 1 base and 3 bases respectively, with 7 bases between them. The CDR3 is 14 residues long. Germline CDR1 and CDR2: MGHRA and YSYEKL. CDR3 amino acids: CASSQGQDNQPQHF. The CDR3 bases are TGCGCCAGCAGCCAAGGACAGGACAATCAGCCCCAGCATTTT.

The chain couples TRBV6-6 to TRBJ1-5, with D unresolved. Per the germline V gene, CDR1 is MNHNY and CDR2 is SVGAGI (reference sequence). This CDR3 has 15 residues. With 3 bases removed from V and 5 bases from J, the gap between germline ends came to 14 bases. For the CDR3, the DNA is TGTGCCAGCAGTTATGGAGGGTCAGGCTATCAGCCCCAGCATTTT. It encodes CASSYGGSGYQPQHF.

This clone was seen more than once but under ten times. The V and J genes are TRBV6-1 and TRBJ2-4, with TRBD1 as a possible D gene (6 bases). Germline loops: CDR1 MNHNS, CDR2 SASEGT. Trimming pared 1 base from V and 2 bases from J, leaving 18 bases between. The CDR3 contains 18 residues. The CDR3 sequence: CASSEDLRQGLPKNIQYF. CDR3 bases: TGTGCCAGCAGTGAAGACCTGCGGCAGGGGCTACCCAAAAACATTCAGTACTTC.

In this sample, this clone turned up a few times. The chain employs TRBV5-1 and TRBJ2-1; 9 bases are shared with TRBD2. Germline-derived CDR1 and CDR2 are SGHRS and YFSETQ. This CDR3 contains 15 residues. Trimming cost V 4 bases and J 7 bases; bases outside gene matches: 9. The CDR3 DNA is TGCGCCAGCAGCCCCCGGGGGAGCGGGGGGAATGAGCAGTTCTTC. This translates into CASSPRGSGGNEQFF.

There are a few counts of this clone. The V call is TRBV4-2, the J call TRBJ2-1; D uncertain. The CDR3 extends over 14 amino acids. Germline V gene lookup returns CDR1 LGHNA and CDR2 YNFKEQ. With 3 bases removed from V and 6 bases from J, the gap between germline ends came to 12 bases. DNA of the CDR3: TGTGCCAGCAGCCAGTTCCAAGCCATCAATGAGCAGTTCTTC. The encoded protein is CASSQFQAINEQFF.

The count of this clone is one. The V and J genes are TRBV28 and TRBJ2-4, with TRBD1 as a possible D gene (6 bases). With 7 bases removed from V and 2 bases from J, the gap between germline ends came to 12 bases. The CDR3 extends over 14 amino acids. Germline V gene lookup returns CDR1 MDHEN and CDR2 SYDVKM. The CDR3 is CASNLDRSKNIQYF. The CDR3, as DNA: TGTGCCAGCAATCTTGACAGGTCCAAAAACATTCAGTACTTC.

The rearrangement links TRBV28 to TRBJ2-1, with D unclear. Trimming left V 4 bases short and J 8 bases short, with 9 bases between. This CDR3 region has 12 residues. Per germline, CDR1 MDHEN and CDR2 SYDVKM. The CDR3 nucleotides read TGTGCCAGCAGTTCTCCCGAGGATGAGCAGTTCTTC. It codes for CASSSPEDEQFF.

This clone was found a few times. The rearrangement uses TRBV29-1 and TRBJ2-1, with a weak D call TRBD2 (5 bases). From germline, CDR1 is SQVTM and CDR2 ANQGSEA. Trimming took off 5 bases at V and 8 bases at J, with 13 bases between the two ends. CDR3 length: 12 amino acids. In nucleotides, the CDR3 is TGCAGCGTTCGGTCTAGCATAGATGAGCAGTTCTTC. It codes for CSVRSSIDEQFF.

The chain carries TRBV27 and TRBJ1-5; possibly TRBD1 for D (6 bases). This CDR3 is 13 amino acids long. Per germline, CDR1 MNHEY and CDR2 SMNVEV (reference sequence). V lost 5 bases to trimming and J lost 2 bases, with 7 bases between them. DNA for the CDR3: TGTGCCAGCAGTCGACAGGGCAATCAGCCCCAGCATTTT. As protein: CASSRQGNQPQHF.